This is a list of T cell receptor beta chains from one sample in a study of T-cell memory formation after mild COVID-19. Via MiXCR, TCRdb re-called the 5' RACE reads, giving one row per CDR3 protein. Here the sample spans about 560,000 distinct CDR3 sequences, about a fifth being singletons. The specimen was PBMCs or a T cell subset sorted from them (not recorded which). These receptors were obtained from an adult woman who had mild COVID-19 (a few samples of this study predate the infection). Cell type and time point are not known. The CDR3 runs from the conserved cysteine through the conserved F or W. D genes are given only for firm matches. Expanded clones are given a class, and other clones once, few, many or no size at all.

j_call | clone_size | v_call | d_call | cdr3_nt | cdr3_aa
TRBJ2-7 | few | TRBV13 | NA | TGTGCCAGCAGCTCACTAACGGGGCGCTACGAGCAGTACTTC | CASSSLTGRYEQYF
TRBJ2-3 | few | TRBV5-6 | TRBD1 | TGTGCCAGCAGCTCCGGCCGGCGGGCAGGGGGAACCACAGATACGCAGTATTTT | CASSSGRRAGGTTDTQYF
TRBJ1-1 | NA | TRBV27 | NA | TGTGCCAGCAGTGACCCCAGGGGTAACACTGAAGCTTTCTTT | CASSDPRGNTEAFF
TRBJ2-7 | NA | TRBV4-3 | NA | TGCGCCAGCAGCCAAGATATCGGGCGGGAAGGTGACTACGAGCAGTACTTC | CASSQDIGREGDYEQYF
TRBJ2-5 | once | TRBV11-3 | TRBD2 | TGTGCCAGCAGCTTCCGACTAGCGGGACTACAAGAGACCCAGTACTTC | CASSFRLAGLQETQYF
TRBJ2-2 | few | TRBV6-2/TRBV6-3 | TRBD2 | TGTGCCAGCAGTTACCTTGGCGGGAGAATCACCGGGGAGCTGTTTTTT | CASSYLGGRITGELFF
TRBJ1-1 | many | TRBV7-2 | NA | TGTGCCAGCAGCTTGTGGAACACTGAAGCTTTCTTT | CASSLWNTEAFF
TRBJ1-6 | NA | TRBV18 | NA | TGTGCCAGCTCGCGACAGGAAAATAATTCACCCCTCCACTTT | CASSRQENNSPLHF
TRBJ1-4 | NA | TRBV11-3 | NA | TGTGCCAGCAGTTCTCTGGGACCGGAAAAACTGTTTTTT | CASSSLGPEKLFF
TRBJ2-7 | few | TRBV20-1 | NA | TGCAGTGCCGCCCATGACGGAACCTACGAGCAGTACTTC | CSAAHDGTYEQYF
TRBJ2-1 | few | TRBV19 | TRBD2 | TGTGCCAGTAGTCTATCCCCTCGCGGGAGAGATGATCAGTTCTTC | CASSLSPRGRDDQFF
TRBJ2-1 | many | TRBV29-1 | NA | TGCAGCGTTGAAGAACAGGTTGAGCAGTTCTTC | CSVEEQVEQFF
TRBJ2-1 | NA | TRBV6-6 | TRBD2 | TGTGCCAGCAGCCCCAGCCCCGGGACTAGGAAAGACAATGAGCAGTTCTTC | CASSPSPGTRKDNEQFF
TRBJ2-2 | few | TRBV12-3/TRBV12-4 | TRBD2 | TGTGCCAGCAGTAAAGAGGGGACTAGCAGGACCGGGGAGCTGTTTTTT | CASSKEGTSRTGELFF
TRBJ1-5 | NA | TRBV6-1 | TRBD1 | TGTGCCAGCAGCCTGACAGGGATTGATCAGCCCCAGCATTTT | CASSLTGIDQPQHF
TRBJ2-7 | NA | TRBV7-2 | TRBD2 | TGTGCCAGCAGCTATCAGGCCCGATTGAGCGGGACTAGCGGCTACGAGCAGTACTTC | CASSYQARLSGTSGYEQYF
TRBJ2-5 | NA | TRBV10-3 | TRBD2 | TGTGCCATCAGTGGTTATGGGACTAGCGTAGACCAAGAGACCCAGTACTTC | CAISGYGTSVDQETQYF
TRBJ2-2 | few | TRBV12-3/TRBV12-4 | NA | TGTGCCAGCAGTTTAGCCGGGTTCACCGGGGAGCTGTTTTTT | CASSLAGFTGELFF
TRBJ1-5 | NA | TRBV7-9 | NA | TGTGCCAGCAGTCAAACAGGGCCTCAGCCCCAGCATTTT | CASSQTGPQPQHF
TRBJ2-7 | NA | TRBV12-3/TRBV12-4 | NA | TGTGCCAGCAGTTTGGGGTCCTCGGGGAACGAGCAGTACTTC | CASSLGSSGNEQYF
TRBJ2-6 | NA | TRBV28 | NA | TGTGCCAGCAGTGCCACAGGATTACCTGGGGCCAACGTCCTGACTTTC | CASSATGLPGANVLTF
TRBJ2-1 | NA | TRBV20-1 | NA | TGCAGAGCTAGAGATCAGGTACTAGTGATTGGCAATGAGCAGTTCTTC | CRARDQVLVIGNEQFF
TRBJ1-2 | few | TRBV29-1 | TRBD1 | TGCAGCGTTGATACAGGGGGTCGAGGCTACACCTTC | CSVDTGGRGYTF
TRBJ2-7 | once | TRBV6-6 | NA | TGTGCCAGCAGGAGAGTGCGGGACGGACATTACGAGCAGTACTTC | CASRRVRDGHYEQYF
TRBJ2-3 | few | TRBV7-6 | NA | TGTGCCAGCAGCTTCTATGCTCGCGGGACGGGCGGGTCTAATACGCAGTATTTT | CASSFYARGTGGSNTQYF
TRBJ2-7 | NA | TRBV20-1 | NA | TGCAGTGCCCGAACGGGGCGGATCTACGAGCAGTACTTC | CSARTGRIYEQYF
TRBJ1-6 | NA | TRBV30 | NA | TGTGCCTGGACGACCGGCTCCTCGAATACCCTCCACTTT | CAWTTGSSNTLHF
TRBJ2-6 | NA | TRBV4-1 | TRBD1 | TGCGCCAGCAGCCAAGGGGGACAGGGAAGGTTGGGTCTCTCTGGGGCCAACGTCCTGACTTTC | CASSQGGQGRLGLSGANVLTF
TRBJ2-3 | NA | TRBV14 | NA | TGTGCCAGCAGCCACCTCCTCCTCCCAGATACGCAGTATTTT | CASSHLLLPDTQYF
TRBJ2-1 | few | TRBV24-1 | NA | TGTGCCACCAGTGACCCCCGGTCGAGGGTGAATGAGCAGTTCTTC | CATSDPRSRVNEQFF
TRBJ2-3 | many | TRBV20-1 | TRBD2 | TGCAGTGCTAGAGACCAAGCGGGAGGGGACACAGATACGCAGTATTTT | CSARDQAGGDTDTQYF
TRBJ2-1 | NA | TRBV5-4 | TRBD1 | TGTGCCAGCAGCATTGAGACAGGGCTTGAGCAGTTCTTC | CASSIETGLEQFF
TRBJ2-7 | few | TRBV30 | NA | TGTGCCTGGAGTGTAAGTCCATACTACGAGCAGTACTTC | CAWSVSPYYEQYF
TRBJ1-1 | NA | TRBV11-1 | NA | TGTGCCAGCAGCTTAGGCGTAGGGAGGGAGACTGAAGCTTTCTTT | CASSLGVGRETEAFF
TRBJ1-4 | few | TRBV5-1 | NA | TGCGCCAGCAGCTGGACGGCAAATGAAAAACTGTTTTTT | CASSWTANEKLFF
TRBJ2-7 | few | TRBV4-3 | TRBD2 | TGCGCCAGCAGCCAGGAAACCGGGACTAGCGGCGAGCAGTACTTC | CASSQETGTSGEQYF
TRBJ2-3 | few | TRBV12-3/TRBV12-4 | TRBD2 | TGTGCCAGCAGTTTATTCGGTAGCGGGAGGGCTAACACAGATACGCAGTATTTT | CASSLFGSGRANTDTQYF
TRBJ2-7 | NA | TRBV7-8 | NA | TGTGCCAGCAGCTTACAGGAGTCCTACGAGCAGTACTTC | CASSLQESYEQYF
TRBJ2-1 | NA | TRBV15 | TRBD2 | TGTGCCACCAGTCGAAGCGGGGGTATTCATGAGCAGTTCTTC | CATSRSGGIHEQFF
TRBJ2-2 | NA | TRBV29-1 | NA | TGCAGCGTAGCGTGGGGTAACACCGGGGAGCTGTTTTTT | CSVAWGNTGELFF
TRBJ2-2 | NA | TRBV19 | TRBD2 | TGTGCCAGTACCCCGGGACTAGCGGGGTCGAACACCGGGGAGCTGTTTTTT | CASTPGLAGSNTGELFF
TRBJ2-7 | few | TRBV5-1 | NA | TGCGCCAGCAGCTTGGTAGAGGGATCCTACGAGCAGTACTTC | CASSLVEGSYEQYF
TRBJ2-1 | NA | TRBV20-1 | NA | TGCAGTGCTAGAGGGATCTTCGGGGGCAATGAGCAGTTCTTC | CSARGIFGGNEQFF
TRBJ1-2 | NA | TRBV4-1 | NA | TGCGCCAGCAGCCAAGGCGACTTACAGAGTTCTTATGGCTACACCTTC | CASSQGDLQSSYGYTF
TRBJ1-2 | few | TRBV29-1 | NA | TGCAGCGTTGGGACTACTGGGGGGGCGCAAGGCTACACCTTC | CSVGTTGGAQGYTF
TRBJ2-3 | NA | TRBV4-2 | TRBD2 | TGTGCCAGCAGCCAGGGGGCAGCGGGAGCCTGGAAGACAGATACGCAGTATTTT | CASSQGAAGAWKTDTQYF
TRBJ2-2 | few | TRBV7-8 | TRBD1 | TGTGCCAGCAGCCTTCCCACGGGACAGGGGAGCAACCGGGAGCTGTTTTTT | CASSLPTGQGSNRELFF